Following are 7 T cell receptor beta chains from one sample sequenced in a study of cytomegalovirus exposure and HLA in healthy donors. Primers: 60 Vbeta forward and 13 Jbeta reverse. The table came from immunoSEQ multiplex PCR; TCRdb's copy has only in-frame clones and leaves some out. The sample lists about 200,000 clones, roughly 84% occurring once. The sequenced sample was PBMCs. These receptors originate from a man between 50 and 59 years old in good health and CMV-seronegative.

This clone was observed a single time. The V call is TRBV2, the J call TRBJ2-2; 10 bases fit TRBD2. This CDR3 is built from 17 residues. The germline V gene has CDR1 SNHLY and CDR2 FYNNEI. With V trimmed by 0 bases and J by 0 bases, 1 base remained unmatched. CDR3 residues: CASSEAGLASNTGELFF. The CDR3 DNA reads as TGTGCCAGCAGTGAAGCGGGACTAGCGTCGAACACCGGGGAGCTGTTTTTT. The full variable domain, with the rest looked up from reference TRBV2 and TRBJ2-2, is EPEVTQTPSHQVTQMGQEVILRCVPISNHLYFYWYRQILGQKVEFLVSFYNNEISEKSEIFDDQFSVERPDGSNFTLKIRSTKLEDSAMYFCASSEAGLASNTGELFFGEGSRLTVL.

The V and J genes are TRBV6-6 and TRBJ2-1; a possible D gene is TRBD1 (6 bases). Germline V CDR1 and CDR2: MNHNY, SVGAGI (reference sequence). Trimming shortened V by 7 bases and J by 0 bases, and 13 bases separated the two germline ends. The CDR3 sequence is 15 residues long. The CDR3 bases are TGTGCCAGCACCCCCGACAGGAGCTCCTACAATGAGCAGTTCTTC. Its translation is CASTPDRSSYNEQFF.

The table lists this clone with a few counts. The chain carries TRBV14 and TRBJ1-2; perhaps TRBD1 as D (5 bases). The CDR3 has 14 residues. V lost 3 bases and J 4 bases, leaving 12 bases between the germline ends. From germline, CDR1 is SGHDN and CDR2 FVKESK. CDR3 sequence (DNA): TGTGCCAGCAGCCATGATTTGGGGGGCTATGGCTACACCTTC. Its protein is CASSHDLGGYGYTF.

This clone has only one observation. The CDR3 loop reads CASRAQVSGANVLTF. The CDR3 DNA is TGCGCCAGCAGGGCACAGGTCTCTGGGGCCAACGTCCTGACTTTC. The chain has TRBV10-2 and TRBJ2-6, with a weak D call TRBD1 (5 bases). This CDR3 is 15 amino acids long. Germline V CDR1 and CDR2: WSHSY, SAAADI. V was cut by 6 bases and J by 0 bases, with 9 bases left in between.

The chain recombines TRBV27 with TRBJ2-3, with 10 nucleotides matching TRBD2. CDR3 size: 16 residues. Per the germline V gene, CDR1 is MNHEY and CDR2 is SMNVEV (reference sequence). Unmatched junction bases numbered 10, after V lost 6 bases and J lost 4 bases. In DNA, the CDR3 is TGTGCCAGCAGCCCACTTCTAGCGGGAGTTTCAGATACGCAGTATTTT. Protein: CASSPLLAGVSDTQYF.

The CDR3 DNA reads TGTGCCAGCAGCTTAGCAGAACACAATGAAAAACTGTTTTTT. Translated, it gives CASSLAEHNEKLFF. The rearrangement joins TRBV7-9 to TRBJ1-4; D is undetermined. The CDR3 spans 14 residues. Trimming shortened V by 0 bases and J by 5 bases, and 7 bases separated the two germline ends. The germline V gene has CDR1 SEHNR and CDR2 FQNEAQ (reference sequence).

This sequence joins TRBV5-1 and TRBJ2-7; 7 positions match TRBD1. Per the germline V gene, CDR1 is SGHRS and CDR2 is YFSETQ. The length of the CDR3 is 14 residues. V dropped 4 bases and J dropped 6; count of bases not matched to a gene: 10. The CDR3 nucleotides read TGCGCCAGCAGCCTCGACAGGGAACGGGGCGAGCAGTACTTC. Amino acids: CASSLDRERGEQYF. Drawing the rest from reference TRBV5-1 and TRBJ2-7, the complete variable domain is KAGVTQTPRYLIKTRGQQVTLSCSPISGHRSVSWYQQTPGQGLQFLFEYFSETQRNKGNFPGRFSGRQFSNSRSEMNVSTLELGDSALYLCASSLDRERGEQYFGPGTRLTVT.